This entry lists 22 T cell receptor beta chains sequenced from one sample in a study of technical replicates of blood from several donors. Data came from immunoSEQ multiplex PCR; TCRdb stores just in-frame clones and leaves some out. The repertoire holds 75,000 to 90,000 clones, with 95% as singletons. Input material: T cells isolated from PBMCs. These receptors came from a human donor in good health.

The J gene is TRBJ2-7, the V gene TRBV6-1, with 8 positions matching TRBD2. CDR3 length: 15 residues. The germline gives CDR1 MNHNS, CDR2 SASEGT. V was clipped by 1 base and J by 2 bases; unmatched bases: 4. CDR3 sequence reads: CASSEGRSGTYEQYF. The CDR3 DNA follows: TGTGCCAGCAGTGAAGGTCGTAGCGGGACCTACGAGCAGTACTTC.

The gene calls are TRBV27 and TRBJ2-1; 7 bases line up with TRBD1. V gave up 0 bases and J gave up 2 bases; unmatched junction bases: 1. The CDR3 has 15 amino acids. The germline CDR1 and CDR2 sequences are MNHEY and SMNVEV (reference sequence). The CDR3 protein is CASSLSTGTYNEQFF. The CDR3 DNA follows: TGTGCCAGCAGTTTATCGACAGGGACCTACAATGAGCAGTTCTTC.

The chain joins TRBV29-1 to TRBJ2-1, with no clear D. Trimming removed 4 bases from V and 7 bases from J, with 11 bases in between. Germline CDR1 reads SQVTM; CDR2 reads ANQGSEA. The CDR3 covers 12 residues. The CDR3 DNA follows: TGCAGCGTTGGTTCGGTTTCAAATGAGCAGTTCTTC. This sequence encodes CSVGSVSNEQFF.

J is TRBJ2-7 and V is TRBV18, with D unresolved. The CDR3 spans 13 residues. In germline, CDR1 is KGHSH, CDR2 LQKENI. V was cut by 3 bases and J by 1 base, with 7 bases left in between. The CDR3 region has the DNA TGTGCCAGCTCACCCACCAGTTCCTACGAGCAGTACTTC. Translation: CASSPTSSYEQYF. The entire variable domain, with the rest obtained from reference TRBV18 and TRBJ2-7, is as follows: NAGVMQNPRHLVRRRGQEARLRCSPMKGHSHVYWYRQLPEEGLKFMVYLQKENIIDESGMPKERFSAEFPKEGPSILRIQQVVRGDSAAYFCASSPTSSYEQYFGPGTRLTVT.

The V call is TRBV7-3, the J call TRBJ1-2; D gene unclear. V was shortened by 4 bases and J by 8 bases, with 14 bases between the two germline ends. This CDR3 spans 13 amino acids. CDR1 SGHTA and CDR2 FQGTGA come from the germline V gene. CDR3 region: CASSWGDGEGYTF. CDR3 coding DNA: TGTGCCAGCAGCTGGGGAGACGGAGAGGGCTACACCTTC. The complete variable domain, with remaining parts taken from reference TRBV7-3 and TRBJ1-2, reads GAGVSQTPSNKVTEKGKYVELRCDPISGHTALYWYRQSLGQGPEFLIYFQGTGAADDSGLPNDRFFAVRPEGSVSTLKIQRTERGDSAVYLCASSWGDGEGYTFGSGTRLTVV.

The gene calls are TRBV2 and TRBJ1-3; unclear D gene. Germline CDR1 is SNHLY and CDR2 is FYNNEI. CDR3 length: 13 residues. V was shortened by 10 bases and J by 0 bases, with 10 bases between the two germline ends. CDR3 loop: CAKDSNSGNTIYF. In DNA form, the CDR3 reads TGTGCCAAGGACTCTAACTCTGGAAACACCATATATTTT.

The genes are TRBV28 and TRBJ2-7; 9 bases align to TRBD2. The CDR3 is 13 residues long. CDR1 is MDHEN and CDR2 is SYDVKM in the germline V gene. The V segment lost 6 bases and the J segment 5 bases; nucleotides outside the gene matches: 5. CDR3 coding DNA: TGTGCCAGCAGAGGGACTAGCAGGAACGAGCAGTACTTC. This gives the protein CASRGTSRNEQYF. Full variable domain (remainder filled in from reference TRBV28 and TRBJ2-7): DVKVTQSSRYLVKRTGEKVFLECVQDMDHENMFWYRQDPGLGLRLIYFSYDVKMKEKGDIPEGYSVSREKKERFSLILESASTNQTSMYLCASRGTSRNEQYFGPGTRLTVT.

CDR3 coding DNA: TGCGCCAGCAGCCAAGATGAAGCGGGAATCTACGAGCAGTACTTC. It is translated as CASSQDEAGIYEQYF. The chain combines TRBV4-1 with TRBJ2-7; 7 bases line up with TRBD2. The J segment lost 3 bases and the V segment lost 0 bases, leaving 5 bases of the junction unmatched. CDR1 is MGHRA and CDR2 is YSYEKL in the germline V gene. This CDR3 comprises 15 residues.

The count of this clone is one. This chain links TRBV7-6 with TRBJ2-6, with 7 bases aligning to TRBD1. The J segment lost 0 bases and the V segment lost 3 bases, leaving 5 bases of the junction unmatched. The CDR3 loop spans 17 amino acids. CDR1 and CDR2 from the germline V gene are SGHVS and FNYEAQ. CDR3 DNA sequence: TGTGCCAGCAGCTTCGGACAGGCAACCTCTGGGGCCAACGTCCTGACTTTC. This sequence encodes CASSFGQATSGANVLTF.

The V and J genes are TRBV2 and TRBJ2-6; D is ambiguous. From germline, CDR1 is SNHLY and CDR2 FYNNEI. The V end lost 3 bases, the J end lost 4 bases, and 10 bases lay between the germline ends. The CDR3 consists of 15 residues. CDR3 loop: CASSDGSLGANVLTF. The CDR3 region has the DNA TGTGCCAGCAGTGACGGTTCTCTGGGGGCCAACGTCCTGACTTTC.

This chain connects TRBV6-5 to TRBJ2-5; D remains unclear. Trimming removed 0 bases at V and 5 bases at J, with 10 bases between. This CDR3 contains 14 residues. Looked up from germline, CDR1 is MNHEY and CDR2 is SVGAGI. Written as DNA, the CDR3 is TGTGCCAGCAGTTACTCGGGCTCCCCGGAGACCCAGTACTTC. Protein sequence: CASSYSGSPETQYF.

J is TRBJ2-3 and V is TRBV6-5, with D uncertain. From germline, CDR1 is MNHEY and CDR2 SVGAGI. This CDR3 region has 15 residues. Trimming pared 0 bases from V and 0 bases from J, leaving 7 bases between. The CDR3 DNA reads TGTGCCAGCAGTTACTCGCGCTATAGCACAGATACGCAGTATTTT. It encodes CASSYSRYSTDTQYF.

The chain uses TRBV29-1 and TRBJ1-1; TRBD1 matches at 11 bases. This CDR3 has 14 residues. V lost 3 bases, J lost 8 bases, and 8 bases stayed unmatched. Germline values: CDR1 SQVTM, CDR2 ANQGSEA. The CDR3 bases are TGCAGCGTTGAGGCGGGACAGGGGGACGGGGAAGCTTTCTTT. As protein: CSVEAGQGDGEAFF.

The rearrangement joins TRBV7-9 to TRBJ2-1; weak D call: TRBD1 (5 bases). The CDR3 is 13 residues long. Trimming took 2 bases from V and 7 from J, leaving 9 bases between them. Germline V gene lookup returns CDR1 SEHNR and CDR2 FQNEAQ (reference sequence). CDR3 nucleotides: TGTGCCAGCAGCTTACAGGGCCGAAATGAGCAGTTCTTC. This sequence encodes CASSLQGRNEQFF.

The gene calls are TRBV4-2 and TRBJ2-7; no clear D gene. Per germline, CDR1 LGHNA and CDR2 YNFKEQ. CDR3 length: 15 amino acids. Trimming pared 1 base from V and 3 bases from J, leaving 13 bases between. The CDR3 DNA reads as TGTGCCAGCAGCCAAGGAGCAGGTCTGAACTACGAGCAGTACTTC. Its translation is CASSQGAGLNYEQYF.

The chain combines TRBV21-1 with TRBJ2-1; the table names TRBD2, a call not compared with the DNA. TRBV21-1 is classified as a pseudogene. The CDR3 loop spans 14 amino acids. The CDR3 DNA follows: TGTGCCAGCAGCAAACCTACTAGCGGCAATGAGCAGTTCTTC. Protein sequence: CASSKPTSGNEQFF.

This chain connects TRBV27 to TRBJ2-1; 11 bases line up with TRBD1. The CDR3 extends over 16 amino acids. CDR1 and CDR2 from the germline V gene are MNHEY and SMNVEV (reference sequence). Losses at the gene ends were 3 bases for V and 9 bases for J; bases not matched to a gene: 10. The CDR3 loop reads CASSFELGQGEGEQFF. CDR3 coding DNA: TGTGCCAGCAGTTTTGAGTTGGGACAGGGGGAAGGTGAGCAGTTCTTC.

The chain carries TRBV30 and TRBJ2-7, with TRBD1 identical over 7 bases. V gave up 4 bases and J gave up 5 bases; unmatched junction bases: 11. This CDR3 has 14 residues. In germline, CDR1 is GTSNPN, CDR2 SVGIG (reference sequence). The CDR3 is CAWNRDRVGDEQYF. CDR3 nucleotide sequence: TGTGCCTGGAACCGAGACAGGGTGGGGGACGAGCAGTACTTC.

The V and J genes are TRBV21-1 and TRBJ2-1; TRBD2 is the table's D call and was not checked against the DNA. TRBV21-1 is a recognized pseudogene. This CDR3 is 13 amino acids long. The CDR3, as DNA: TGTGCCAGCTGCAGGGCGGGAGGAAGGGAGCAGTTCTTC. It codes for CASCRAGGREQFF.

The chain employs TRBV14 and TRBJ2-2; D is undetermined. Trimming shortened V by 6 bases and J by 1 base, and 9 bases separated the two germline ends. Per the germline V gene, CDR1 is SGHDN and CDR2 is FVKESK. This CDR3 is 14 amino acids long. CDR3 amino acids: CASSQTLNTGELFF. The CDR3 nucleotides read TGTGCCAGCAGTCAGACTCTGAACACCGGGGAGCTGTTTTTT. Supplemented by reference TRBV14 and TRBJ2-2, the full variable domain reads EAGVTQFPSHSVIEKGQTVTLRCDPISGHDNLYWYRRVMGKEIKFLLHFVKESKQDESGMPNNRFLAERTGGTYSTLKVQPAELEDSGVYFCASSQTLNTGELFFGEGSRLTVL.

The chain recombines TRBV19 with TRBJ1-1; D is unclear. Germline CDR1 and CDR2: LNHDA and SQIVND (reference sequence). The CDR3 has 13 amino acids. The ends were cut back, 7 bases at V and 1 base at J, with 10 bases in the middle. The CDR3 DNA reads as TGTGCCAGTAATTTCGAGGGGAACACTGAAGCTTTCTTT. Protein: CASNFEGNTEAFF.

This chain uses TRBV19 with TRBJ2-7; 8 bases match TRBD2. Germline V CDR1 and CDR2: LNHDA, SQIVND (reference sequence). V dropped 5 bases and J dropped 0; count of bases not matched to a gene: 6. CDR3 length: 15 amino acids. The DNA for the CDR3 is TGTGCCAGTAGTTTGAGCGGGAGTAGCTCCTACGAGCAGTACTTC. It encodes CASSLSGSSSYEQYF.